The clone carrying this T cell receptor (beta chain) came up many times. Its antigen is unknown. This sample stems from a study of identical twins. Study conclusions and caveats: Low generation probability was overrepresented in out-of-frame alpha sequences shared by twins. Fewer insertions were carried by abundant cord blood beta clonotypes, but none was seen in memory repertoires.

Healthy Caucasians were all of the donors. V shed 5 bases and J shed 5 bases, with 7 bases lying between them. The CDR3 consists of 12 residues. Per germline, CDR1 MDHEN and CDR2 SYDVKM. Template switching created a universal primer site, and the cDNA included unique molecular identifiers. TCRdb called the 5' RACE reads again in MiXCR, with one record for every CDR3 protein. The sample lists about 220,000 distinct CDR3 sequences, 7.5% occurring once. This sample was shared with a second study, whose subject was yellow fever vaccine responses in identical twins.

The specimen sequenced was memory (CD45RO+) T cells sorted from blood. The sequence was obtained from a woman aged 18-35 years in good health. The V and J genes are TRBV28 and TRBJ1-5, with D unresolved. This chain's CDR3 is CASSVQYQPQHF. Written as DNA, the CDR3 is TGTGCCAGCAGTGTACAATATCAGCCCCAGCATTTT.